The 32 T cell receptor beta chains listed next were all sequenced from one sample in a study of blood T cells in healthy people across ages. Then a second PCR, running about 7 to 11 cycles, was carried out with a sample-barcoded 5' primer and a J-beta primer mix. Via MiXCR, TCRdb re-called the 5' RACE reads, giving one row per CDR3 protein. The data contain around 400,000 distinct CDR3 sequences, 45% to 60% of them singletons. The specimen sequenced was blood. The source of these receptors is a man between 60 and 70 years old in good health.

This clonotype was counted a few times. This chain connects TRBV20-1 to TRBJ2-7; 8 bases map to TRBD2. The CDR3 length is 13 residues. Trimming removed 6 bases from V and 4 bases from J; junction bases left unmatched: 8. The germline CDR1 and CDR2 sequences are DFQATT and SNEGSKA (reference sequence). CDR3 bases: TGCAGTGCCCCCTGGACTAGCCAATACGAGCAGTACTTC. Its translation is CSAPWTSQYEQYF.

This clonotype showed up just a few times. The gene calls are TRBV5-1 and TRBJ2-1; D uncertain. The CDR3 sequence is 13 residues long. Germline V CDR1 and CDR2: SGHRS, YFSETQ. Trimming took off 3 bases at V and 7 bases at J, with 11 bases between the two ends. This CDR3 reads CASSYGSGNEQFF. Here the CDR3 DNA reads TGCGCCAGCAGCTACGGCTCTGGGAATGAGCAGTTCTTC.

The J gene is TRBJ1-1, the V gene TRBV5-1, with TRBD1 matching over 9 bases. Germline loops: CDR1 SGHRS, CDR2 YFSETQ. This CDR3 is 16 amino acids long. V was clipped by 2 bases and J by 4 bases; unmatched bases: 9. The CDR3 here is CASSLQGALSPTEAFF. DNA for the CDR3: TGCGCCAGCAGCTTACAGGGGGCACTAAGTCCCACTGAAGCTTTCTTT.

For this clonotype: A much larger clone differs by one base, so this may be a read error. V and J are TRBV29-1 and TRBJ2-7; TRBD1 matches at 11 bases. CDR1 and CDR2 (germline): SQVTM, ANQGSEA. The CDR3 is 13 residues long. CDR3 in amino acids: CSVAGQGAVERYF. The CDR3 nucleotides read TGCAGCGTGGCCGGACAGGGGGCGGTGGAGCGGTACTTC.

This clonotype turned up a few times. The chain recombines TRBV6-1 with TRBJ2-3; no firm D call. The V end lost 6 bases, the J end lost 6 bases, and 7 bases lay between the germline ends. CDR3 length equals 11 residues. The germline gives CDR1 MNHNS, CDR2 SASEGT. CDR3 nucleotides: TGTGCCAGCAGAGAGGAGGATACGCAGTATTTT. This sequence encodes CASREEDTQYF.

This chain joins TRBV14 and TRBJ2-3; 7 bases match TRBD1. Losses at the gene ends were 4 bases for V and 5 bases for J; bases not matched to a gene: 6. CDR3 size: 14 residues. CDR1 is SGHDN, CDR2 FVKESK, per germline. CDR3 in DNA: TGTGCCAGCAGCCTAGACAGGGTAAAAGATACGCAGTATTTT. This gives the protein CASSLDRVKDTQYF.

This clonotype was seen many times. The chain is built from TRBV7-2 and TRBJ2-1; no definite D call. The CDR3 runs 12 residues. Germline lookup yields CDR1 SGHTA and CDR2 FQGNSA. With 1 base removed from V and 10 bases from J, the gap between germline ends came to 8 bases. The CDR3 sequence: CASSLVLGEQFF. The DNA for the CDR3 is TGTGCCAGCAGCTTAGTTTTGGGCGAGCAGTTCTTC. The complete variable domain, with remaining parts taken from reference TRBV7-2 and TRBJ2-1, reads GAGVSQSPSNKVTEKGKDVELRCDPISGHTALYWYRQSLGQGLEFLIYFQGNSAPDKSGLPSDRFSAERTGGSVSTLTIQRTQQEDSAVYLCASSLVLGEQFFGPGTRLTVL.

In DNA form, the CDR3 reads TGTGCCAGCAGCCCCCGCCAGGGGGCCCTTGGCTACACCTTC. It encodes CASSPRQGALGYTF. This sequence joins TRBV7-2 and TRBJ1-2, with 8 bases matching TRBD1. With 5 bases clipped from V and 7 bases from J, the junction kept 9 bases outside the gene matches. This CDR3 comprises 14 residues. Per the germline V gene, CDR1 is SGHTA and CDR2 is FQGNSA.

The chain employs TRBV6-2 or TRBV6-3 and TRBJ2-3; D not resolved. V was shortened by 0 bases and J by 6 bases, with 10 bases between the two germline ends. Germline lookup yields CDR1 MNHEY and CDR2 SVGEGT. CDR3 length: 14 amino acids. CDR3 region: CASSYSKVKDTQYF. The CDR3 DNA sequence: TGTGCCAGCAGTTACTCGAAGGTCAAGGATACGCAGTATTTT.

This clonotype was detected many times. The chain carries TRBV29-1 and TRBJ1-1; D call uncertain. Per the germline V gene, CDR1 is SQVTM and CDR2 is ANQGSEA. V was shortened by 0 bases and J by 5 bases, with 16 bases between the two germline ends. CDR3 length: 15 residues. The chain's CDR3 is CSVEDRLGVRTEAFF. CDR3 nucleotides: TGCAGCGTTGAAGATCGTTTAGGTGTAAGGACTGAAGCTTTCTTT.

This chain links TRBV20-1 with TRBJ2-7, with no clear D. CDR1 is DFQATT and CDR2 is SNEGSKA in the germline V gene (reference sequence). This CDR3 has 13 amino acids. V was cut by 3 bases and J by 0 bases, with 9 bases left in between. The CDR3 region is CSASGESSYEQYF. The CDR3 bases are TGCAGTGCTAGTGGTGAAAGCTCCTACGAGCAGTACTTC.

V usage is TRBV5-8 and J usage is TRBJ1-6; TRBD1 matches 8 bases. The J segment lost 11 bases and the V segment lost 0 bases, leaving 7 bases of the junction unmatched. The CDR3 extends over 15 amino acids. Germline CDR1 and CDR2: SGHTS and YDEGEE. CDR3 protein: CASSLGQGRFAPLHF. CDR3 nucleotides: TGTGCCAGCAGCTTGGGACAGGGGAGGTTTGCACCCCTCCACTTT.

The table lists this clonotype with a few counts. This rearrangement joins TRBV27 to TRBJ2-7, with 10 bases matching TRBD1. The CDR3 loop spans 15 amino acids. Losses at the gene ends were 3 bases for V and 3 bases for J; bases not matched to a gene: 5. Germline CDR1 is MNHEY and CDR2 is SMNVEV (reference sequence). CDR3 bases: TGTGCCAGCAGTTTCAGGACAGGGGGAATCTACGAGCAGTACTTC. This sequence encodes CASSFRTGGIYEQYF.

CDR3 region: CAISEALHEQYF. The CDR3 DNA sequence: TGTGCCATCAGTGAGGCCCTTCACGAGCAGTACTTC. The rearrangement uses TRBV10-3 and TRBJ2-7; D call uncertain. Trimming stripped 2 bases from V and 5 bases from J, with 7 bases between. This CDR3 has 12 amino acids. The germline V gene encodes CDR1 ENHRY and CDR2 SYGVKD.

This clonotype was counted between two and nine times. V usage is TRBV11-2 and J usage is TRBJ1-6; TRBD1 might be the D (5 bases). CDR1 and CDR2 (germline): SGHAT, FQNNGV. V was shortened by 5 bases and J by 6 bases, with 17 bases between the two germline ends. This CDR3 is built from 16 residues. The CDR3 DNA sequence: TGTGCCAGCAGCCCTCCTCAGGGACGGCGTAATTCACCCCTCCACTTT. Protein sequence: CASSPPQGRRNSPLHF. The full variable domain, rest sourced from reference TRBV11-2 and TRBJ1-6, is EAGVAQSPRYKIIEKRQSVAFWCNPISGHATLYWYQQILGQGPKLLIQFQNNGVVDDSQLPKDRFSAERLKGVDSTLKIQPAKLEDSAVYLCASSPPQGRRNSPLHFGNGTRLTVT.

The chain has TRBV7-3 and TRBJ2-1; D remains unclear. With 3 bases removed from V and 6 bases from J, the gap between germline ends came to 18 bases. In germline, CDR1 is SGHTA, CDR2 FQGTGA. CDR3 length: 16 amino acids. As DNA, the CDR3 is TGTGCCAGCAGCTTTGGTGTGGCCAAAGGTCGCAATGAGCAGTTCTTC. This codes for CASSFGVAKGRNEQFF.

This clonotype was seen ten or more times. The CDR3 spells CSSSQGSSYNEQFF. In nucleotides, the CDR3 is TGCAGCTCTTCCCAGGGGTCCTCCTACAATGAGCAGTTCTTC. The rearrangement joins TRBV20-1 to TRBJ2-1; D perhaps matches TRBD1 (6 bases). The CDR3 has 14 residues. CDR1 is DFQATT, CDR2 SNEGSKA, per germline (reference sequence).

V gene TRBV20-1 combines with J gene TRBJ2-4; TRBD2 agrees at 11 bases. The J call may be wrong; the DNA end is better matched by TRBJ2-7. CDR1 and CDR2 from the germline V gene are DFQATT and SNEGSKA (reference sequence). The length of the CDR3 is 14 residues. The CDR3 bases are TGCAGTGCTAGGGTACTAGCGGGAGACTACGAGCAGTACTTC. Protein: CSARVLAGDYEQYF.

This clonotype was seen a few times. The chain couples TRBV20-1 to TRBJ1-2; 8 positions agree with TRBD1. The V gene's germline CDR1 is DFQATT and CDR2 SNEGSKA (reference sequence). The CDR3 length is 12 residues. The trim removed 5 bases at V and 5 bases at J, leaving 4 bases unmatched. CDR3 bases: TGCAGTGCTCAGACAGGGGATTATGGCTACACCTTC. Translation: CSAQTGDYGYTF.

J is TRBJ2-7 and V is TRBV4-2, with 7 bases fitting TRBD1. Germline CDR1 reads LGHNA; CDR2 reads YNFKEQ. This CDR3 spans 16 amino acids. J lost 7 bases, V lost 2 bases, and 14 bases had no gene match. The CDR3 nucleotides read TGTGCCAGCAGCCAAACGGGACAGCCTACTGGCCCTGAGCAGTACTTC. Its translation is CASSQTGQPTGPEQYF.

The chain is built from TRBV6-1 and TRBJ1-2, with no clear D. The CDR3 extends over 15 amino acids. Germline V gene lookup returns CDR1 MNHNS and CDR2 SASEGT. Trimming took off 4 bases at V and 0 bases at J, with 12 bases between the two ends. The chain's CDR3 is CASSARGEPNYGYTF. For the CDR3, the DNA is TGTGCCAGCAGTGCCCGGGGAGAGCCTAACTATGGCTACACCTTC.

The V gene is TRBV28, the J gene TRBJ2-3; no definite D call. The V end was cut by 1 base, the J end by 4 bases, with 9 bases between. The CDR3 spans 14 residues. In germline, CDR1 is MDHEN, CDR2 SYDVKM. The CDR3 spells CASSLSTAADTQYF. The DNA for the CDR3 is TGTGCCAGCAGTTTATCGACGGCGGCAGATACGCAGTATTTT.

This rearrangement joins TRBV28 to TRBJ2-2, with 9 bases aligning to TRBD2. There are 15 residues in the CDR3. V lost 6 bases, J lost 3 bases, and 5 bases stayed unmatched. Looked up from germline, CDR1 is MDHEN and CDR2 is SYDVKM. In nucleotides, the CDR3 is TGTGCCAGCAGCCCCTTAGCGGGAGACACCGGGGAGCTGTTTTTT. It specifies CASSPLAGDTGELFF. The variable domain in full, with the rest retrieved from reference TRBV28 and TRBJ2-2, is DVKVTQSSRYLVKRTGEKVFLECVQDMDHENMFWYRQDPGLGLRLIYFSYDVKMKEKGDIPEGYSVSREKKERFSLILESASTNQTSMYLCASSPLAGDTGELFFGEGSRLTVL.

The chain is built from TRBV5-1 and TRBJ2-1; 7 bases match TRBD1. Gene TRBJ2-7 matches the end of the DNA better, so the J call may be wrong. The CDR3 is made up of 15 amino acids. Germline lookup yields CDR1 SGHRS and CDR2 YFSETQ. The CDR3 loop is CASSRPDRLFHEQYF. For the CDR3, the DNA is TGCGCCAGCAGCCGCCCGGACAGGCTCTTCCACGAGCAGTACTTC.

The chain employs TRBV12-3 or TRBV12-4 and TRBJ1-1, with TRBD1 as a possible D gene (5 bases). The CDR3 runs 13 residues. The V end lost 3 bases, the J end lost 7 bases, and 12 bases lay between the germline ends. This chain's CDR3 is CASSFAGRGEAFF. The CDR3 bases are TGTGCCAGCAGTTTCGCAGGGCGGGGTGAAGCTTTCTTT.

There are a few counts of this clonotype. The chain links TRBV11-2 to TRBJ2-5, with a tentative D call TRBD1 (5 bases). The germline V and J ends were trimmed by 5 bases and 4 bases, with 17 bases remaining between them. The CDR3 extends over 15 amino acids. The germline gives CDR1 SGHAT, CDR2 FQNNGV. CDR3 bases: TGTGCCAGCAGCCCCCGGTCAGGGCCAGGAGAGACCCAGTACTTC. Protein: CASSPRSGPGETQYF.

The gene calls are TRBV7-2 and TRBJ2-1, with 7 bases matching TRBD1. Germline assignment: CDR1 SGHTA and CDR2 FQGNSA. The length of the CDR3 is 16 residues. Unmatched junction bases numbered 7, after V lost 5 bases and J lost 0 bases. In nucleotides, the CDR3 is TGTGCCAGCAGCATCTCAGGGGGACACTCCTACAATGAGCAGTTCTTC. Residues: CASSISGGHSYNEQFF.

Written as DNA, the CDR3 is TGTGCCAGCAGCCCGACAGGGGTAAACTATGGCTACACCTTC. It encodes CASSPTGVNYGYTF. The chain is built from TRBV7-2 and TRBJ1-2, with 8 positions matching TRBD1. V lost 5 bases to trimming and J lost 2 bases; unmatched junction nucleotides: 4. The CDR3 extends over 14 amino acids. Germline V gene data show CDR1 as SGHTA and CDR2 as FQGNSA.

The chain couples TRBV3-1 to TRBJ2-5, with D maybe TRBD2 (6 bases). V was clipped by 2 bases and J by 11 bases, with 18 bases between them. This CDR3 comprises 14 residues. Germline lookup yields CDR1 LGHDT and CDR2 YNNKEL (reference sequence). CDR3 residues: CASSQLSKSGEQYF. The CDR3 nucleotides read TGTGCCAGCAGCCAACTTTCAAAGTCGGGGGAGCAGTACTTC.

This clonotype was seen a handful of times. This chain joins TRBV6-5 and TRBJ2-7, with TRBD2 as a possible D gene (6 bases). Matching the DNA end better, TRBJ2-5 makes the J call doubtful. Germline values: CDR1 MNHEY, CDR2 SVGAGI. The CDR3 runs to 15 residues. DNA of the CDR3: TGTGCCAGCAGTTTGTTAGGCGGGGCGGTAGAGACCCAGTACTTC. Translated, it gives CASSLLGGAVETQYF.

This chain links TRBV7-2 with TRBJ2-1, with D unclear. CDR3 size: 14 residues. Looked up from germline, CDR1 is SGHTA and CDR2 is FQGNSA. V was trimmed by 5 bases and J by 8 bases, leaving 16 bases between them. The CDR3 region has the DNA TGTGCCAGCAGCCCCAATTGGCCTATGGATGAGCAGTTCTTC. Amino acid sequence: CASSPNWPMDEQFF.

The rearrangement joins TRBV9 to TRBJ2-1, with 7 bases matching TRBD2. V shed 4 bases, J shed 8 bases, and the junction held 12 bases outside the gene matches. The length of the CDR3 is 15 residues. Germline V gene lookup returns CDR1 SGDLS and CDR2 YYNGEE. CDR3 sequence (DNA): TGTGCCAGCAGCATCCTACTAGCGCGAACGGATGAGCAGTTCTTC. Its translation: CASSILLARTDEQFF.